The 8 T cell receptor beta chains presented below share a single source sample, sequenced in a study of blood T cell repertoires in COVID-19. The repertoire was sequenced with immunoSEQ multiplex PCR; TCRdb's copy has only in-frame clones and lacks some. Of 20,000 to 25,000 clones listed, around 75% were seen once; the top ten hold 60%. Input material: peripheral blood. These receptors were obtained from a woman older than 75 with acute or convalescent COVID-19.

This clone was found a few times. J is TRBJ2-3 and V is TRBV28, with D perhaps TRBD2 (6 bases). V dropped 2 bases and J dropped 4 bases, with 13 bases sitting between them. CDR3 length: 15 residues. CDR1 is MDHEN and CDR2 is SYDVKM in the germline V gene. The CDR3 loop is CASSLRPGVPDTQYF. DNA of the CDR3: TGTGCCAGCAGTTTAAGACCGGGAGTGCCAGATACGCAGTATTTT.

The chain combines TRBV15 with TRBJ1-6; 10 bases agree with TRBD1. Germline CDR1 is LNHNV and CDR2 is YYDKDF (reference sequence). J was trimmed by 7 bases and V by 1 base; bases with no gene match: 1. This CDR3 comprises 15 residues. The CDR3 protein is CATSRAGQGNSPLHF. CDR3 bases: TGTGCCACCAGCAGAGCGGGACAGGGGAATTCACCCCTCCACTTT.

The chain couples TRBV4-1 to TRBJ1-4, with D possibly matching TRBD1 (5 bases). The germline V and J ends were trimmed by 4 bases and 0 bases, with 21 bases remaining between them. From germline, CDR1 is MGHRA and CDR2 YSYEKL. This CDR3 has 19 residues. The CDR3 nucleotides read TGCGCCAGCAGCCCTGGCGGGGGGGTCCGGTCCACAACTAATGAAAAACTGTTTTTT. It yields the protein CASSPGGGVRSTTNEKLFF.

The CDR3 DNA reads as TGTGCCAGCAGCCTACAGGATGAAGCTTTCTTT. As protein: CASSLQDEAFF. J is TRBJ1-1 and V is TRBV11-3; TRBD1 might be the D (5 bases). V was clipped by 5 bases and J by 7 bases, with 8 bases between them. In germline, CDR1 is SGHNT, CDR2 YENEEA. This CDR3 is 11 amino acids long.

The genes are TRBV5-1 and TRBJ1-5, with D unresolved. V gave up 0 bases and J gave up 3 bases, with 7 bases separating them. This CDR3 has 14 residues. Germline CDR1 reads SGHRS; CDR2 reads YFSETQ. The CDR3 protein is CASSLDGDNQPQHF. The CDR3 DNA follows: TGCGCCAGCAGCTTGGACGGGGACAATCAGCCCCAGCATTTT.

The genes are TRBV27 and TRBJ1-6; D gene uncertain. CDR1 and CDR2 (germline): MNHEY, SMNVEV (reference sequence). This CDR3 region has 15 residues. Trimming left V 7 bases short and J 9 bases short, with 19 bases between. The CDR3, as DNA: TGTGCCAGCAACCTCCTAGGACCGGGAAGTTCACCCCTCCACTTT. Translation gives CASNLLGPGSSPLHF.

The chain uses TRBV24-1 and TRBJ2-1; the match to TRBD2 covers 10 bases. This CDR3 has 18 residues. Germline V gene sequence: CDR1 KGHDR, CDR2 SFDVKD. V shed 4 bases and J 0 bases; nucleotides not matched to a gene: 8. CDR3: CATSDPGTSESSYNEQFF. The DNA of the CDR3 is TGTGCCACCAGTGACCCCGGGACTAGCGAAAGCTCCTACAATGAGCAGTTCTTC.

The chain couples TRBV9 to TRBJ1-1, with TRBD1 as a possible D gene (5 bases). The CDR3 has 11 amino acids. Germline V gene lookup returns CDR1 SGDLS and CDR2 YYNGEE. V was cut by 7 bases and J by 6 bases, with 10 bases left in between. The CDR3 loop is CASGTGSEAFF. For the CDR3, the DNA is TGTGCCAGCGGAACAGGCTCTGAAGCTTTCTTT.